This TCR beta chain was observed in a study of shared clonotypes between healthy human individuals. Clones were read by immunoSEQ multiplex PCR, and TCRdb kept only the in-frame ones, dropping some. The sample includes millions of clones, just over 90% of them seen just once. Terminally differentiated effector memory CD45RA+ cells were left out of the naive CD8 fraction, which was CD45RO-negative and positively selected for CCR7. The receptor comes from a man aged 18 to 29 in good health. Some clones in this sample may be carry-over from other donors' samples. What was sequenced was naive CD8+ T cells from PBMCs.

CDR3 protein: CASSELGQGGSGELFF. CDR3 nucleotides: TGCGCCAGCAGTGAGTTAGGACAGGGAGGGTCCGGGGAGCTGTTTTTT. The rearrangement links TRBV10-1 to TRBJ2-2; TRBD1 is a possible D gene (8 bases). The V and J ends lost 1 base and 6 bases respectively, with 15 bases between them. CDR1 is WNHNN and CDR2 is SYGVQD in the germline V gene (reference sequence). The CDR3 has 16 residues.